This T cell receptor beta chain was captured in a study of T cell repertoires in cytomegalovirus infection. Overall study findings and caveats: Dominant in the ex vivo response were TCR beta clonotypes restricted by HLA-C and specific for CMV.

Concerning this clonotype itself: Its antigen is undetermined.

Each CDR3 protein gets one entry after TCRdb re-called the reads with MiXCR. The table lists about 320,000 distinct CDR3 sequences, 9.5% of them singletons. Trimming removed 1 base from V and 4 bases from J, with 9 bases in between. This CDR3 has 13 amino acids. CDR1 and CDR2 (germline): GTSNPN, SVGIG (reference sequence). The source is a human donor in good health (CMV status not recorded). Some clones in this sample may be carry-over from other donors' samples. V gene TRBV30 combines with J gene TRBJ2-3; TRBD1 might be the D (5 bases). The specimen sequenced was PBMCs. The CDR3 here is CAWSGQGPDTQYF. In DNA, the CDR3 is TGTGCCTGGAGTGGGCAGGGCCCAGATACGCAGTATTTT.